One T cell receptor beta chain is described in this entry. What it binds is not known. Here immunoSEQ multiplex PCR was the method, and the copy in TCRdb shows in-frame clones only, minus some. The data show 150,000 to 200,000 clones, roughly 92% seen once. The data belong to a study of T cell responses to AZD1222 COVID-19 vaccine. The CDR3 spans 14 residues. Looked up from germline, CDR1 is SQVTM and CDR2 is ANQGSEA. V gave up 7 bases and J gave up 2 bases, with 16 bases separating them. Study-wide results and limits: No repertoire was sampled before or during the peak T cell response, only after it.

The material sequenced was peripheral blood, taken on day 0 of AZD1222 vaccination. The chain combines TRBV29-1 with TRBJ2-3; a weak D match, TRBD1 (6 bases). The TCR sequence derives from an adult in good health. CDR3 DNA sequence: TGCAGCGCCTCCTATCGACAGGACACAGATACGCAGTATTTT. Translated, it gives CSASYRQDTDTQYF.